The entry below gives a single TCR beta chain sequence along with its context. The germline V gene encodes CDR1 DFQATT and CDR2 SNEGSKA (reference sequence). The length of the CDR3 is 13 residues. The V gene lost 4 bases and the J gene lost 4 bases, with 13 bases spanning the gap. The authors amplified TCR beta CDR3 regions from RNA transcripts. HTBI primers served in a first-round RT-PCR, which a second-round multiplex PCR followed. From the multiplex PCR reads, TCRdb called clonotypes with MiXCR, one entry per CDR3 protein. The sample holds 680,000 or so distinct CDR3 sequences, 22% seen once. This entry is derived from a study of Graves' ophthalmopathy and Graves' hyperthyroidism.

The specimen sequenced was peripheral blood. The chain couples TRBV20-1 to TRBJ2-5; a weak D match, TRBD2 (6 bases). This TCR came from a woman aged 18-29 years with stable Graves' hyperthyroidism. Some clones in this sample may be carry-over from other donors' samples. The CDR3 DNA is TGCAGTGCTACGGCTAGCGAGTTAGAGACCCAGTACTTC. It specifies CSATASELETQYF.